The present entry profiles one T cell receptor beta chain with its context. Its antigen remains unidentified. Stem cell-like memory, regulatory, central memory and naive CD4+ cells were sorted via CD45RO/CCR7/CD25/CD127/CD95/CD27. The sample originates from a study of beta chain features in type 1 diabetes. Whole-study context: Across every sample, almost 110,000,000 sorted cells were examined in total.

This CDR3 comprises 13 residues. V lost 6 bases, J lost 0 bases, and 8 bases lay in between. Germline CDR1 SNHLY, CDR2 FYNNEI. Expressed TCRB transcripts were sequenced because the entire RNA isolate underwent reverse transcription. For naive, central memory and regulatory T cell samples, reads averaged roughly 3.5 million. Profiled with immunoSEQ multiplex PCR; TCRdb holds only in-frame clones, not every one. This sample yields under 300,000 clones, of which about a tenth are seen a single time; approximately 0.017% belongs to the top ten. Study observations and caveats: Moderately but significantly shorter TCRB CDR3s were found in Type 1 diabetes patients in all four CD4+ subsets. Patients with type 1 diabetes carried fewer insertions and had more deletions at their VDJ junctions.

The chain is built from TRBV2 and TRBJ1-1; D call uncertain. The origin of this receptor is a man aged 25 to 40 with type 1 diabetes. Input material: naive CD4+ T cells from blood. CDR3 in amino acids: CASSPQLNTEAFF. Written as DNA, the CDR3 is TGTGCCAGCAGCCCTCAGTTGAACACTGAAGCTTTCTTT.